Listed below are T cell receptor beta chains from one sample, sequenced in a study of control samples from healthy donors and cancer patients. Clones were read by immunoSEQ multiplex PCR, and TCRdb kept only the in-frame ones, dropping some. The table shows fewer than 200,000 clones, with approximately 90% occurring only once. What was sequenced was blood. These receptors were obtained from a man younger than 45 in good health. Each CDR3 is given with its conserved first and last residue. D genes are given only for firm matches. Size is stated for part of the rows, as once, few or many counts, or as a class when the clone is expanded.

clone size,V gene,J gene,D gene,CDR3 protein,CDR3 DNA
once,TRBV2,TRBJ2-5,TRBD2,CASRTSGRGETQYF,TGTGCCAGCAGGACTAGCGGGAGAGGGGAGACCCAGTACTTC
few,TRBV6-5,TRBJ1-3,-,CASSRRSDSGNTIYF,TGTGCCAGCAGCCGACGGAGTGACTCTGGAAACACCATATATTTT
-,TRBV2,TRBJ2-7,TRBD1,CASSRTGASYEQYF,TGTGCCAGCAGTCGGACAGGGGCCTCCTACGAGCAGTACTTC
-,TRBV15,TRBJ2-3,-,CATSRDLGPPGEYF,TGTGCCACCAGCAGAGATCTGGGCCCGCCTGGCGAGTATTTT
-,TRBV2,TRBJ1-2,-,CASSATDSNYGYTF,TGTGCCAGCAGTGCGACAGATTCTAACTATGGCTACACCTTC
-,TRBV12-5,TRBJ2-3,-,CASGLGQASTDTQYF,TGTGCTAGTGGTTTGGGACAGGCCTCCACAGATACGCAGTATTTT
-,TRBV5-4,TRBJ2-3,TRBD2,CASSLASGRLEDTQYF,TGTGCCAGCAGCTTGGCGAGCGGGAGGCTGGAAGATACGCAGTATTTT
-,TRBV3-1/TRBV3-2,TRBJ2-7,-,CASSPGGGLHEQYF,TGTGCCAGCAGCCCCGGGGGTGGGCTCCACGAGCAGTACTTC
-,TRBV4-3,TRBJ2-5,TRBD2,CASSPRAGDLGTQYF,TGCGCCAGCAGCCCTAGGGCGGGGGACTTAGGGACCCAGTACTTC
-,TRBV24-1,TRBJ1-1,TRBD1,CATSVGTGVATEAFF,TGTGCCACCAGTGTTGGGACAGGGGTTGCCACTGAAGCTTTCTTT
-,TRBV18,TRBJ1-1,TRBD1,CASSPGTGLNTEAFF,TGTGCCAGCTCACCAGGGACAGGGCTGAACACTGAAGCTTTCTTT
-,TRBV6-2/TRBV6-3,TRBJ2-7,-,CASSYDPQRPYEQYF,TGTGCCAGCAGTTACGATCCCCAGAGACCCTACGAGCAGTACTTC
-,TRBV29-1,TRBJ1-4,-,CSVGHGGANEKLFF,TGCAGCGTTGGACATGGGGGGGCTAATGAAAAACTGTTTTTT
-,TRBV4-1,TRBJ1-6,-,CASSQEPGVRNSPLHF,TGCGCCAGCAGCCAAGAGCCAGGGGTTCGGAATTCACCCCTCCACTTT
-,TRBV12-3/TRBV12-4,TRBJ1-2,-,CASRRAGQGYTF,TGTGCCAGCAGGAGAGCAGGGCAGGGCTACACCTTC
-,TRBV9,TRBJ1-4,TRBD1,CASSATPVPGQANEKLFF,TGTGCCAGCAGCGCCACCCCAGTTCCGGGACAGGCCAATGAAAAACTGTTTTTT
once,TRBV9,TRBJ2-7,TRBD2,CASSATSGTTGQYF,TGTGCCAGCAGCGCGACTAGCGGGACTACTGGGCAGTACTTC
few,TRBV6-5,TRBJ1-6,-,CASSFGGSPLHF,TGTGCCAGCAGTTTCGGGGGTTCACCCCTCCACTTT
-,TRBV24-1,TRBJ2-3,-,CATSVGGATTDTQYF,TGTGCCACCAGTGTTGGGGGGGCCACGACAGATACGCAGTATTTT
-,TRBV4-1,TRBJ2-7,-,CASSHMSHEQYF,TGCGCCAGCAGCCACATGTCCCACGAGCAGTACTTC
-,TRBV6-4,TRBJ1-6,-,CASSDGPRGSSPLHF,TGTGCCAGCAGTGACGGGCCCCGGGGGTCTTCACCCCTCCACTTT
-,TRBV6-2/TRBV6-3,TRBJ2-7,-,CASSYGLGPSYEQYF,TGTGCCAGCAGTTACGGCTTAGGTCCATCCTACGAGCAGTACTTC
-,TRBV10-3,TRBJ1-6,-,CAISGQVSGSPLHF,TGTGCCATCAGTGGCCAGGTTTCAGGATCACCCCTCCACTTT
-,TRBV3-1/TRBV3-2,TRBJ2-1,TRBD2,CASSPTGTSGYNEQFF,TGTGCCAGCAGCCCAACCGGGACTAGCGGATACAATGAGCAGTTCTTC
-,TRBV10-1,TRBJ2-7,-,CASSGAPNGAYEQYF,TGCGCCAGCAGTGGAGCCCCAAACGGGGCCTACGAGCAGTACTTC
-,TRBV6-5,TRBJ1-5,TRBD1,CASSFGPGGNQPQHF,TGTGCCAGCAGCTTTGGCCCAGGGGGGAATCAGCCCCAGCATTTT
-,TRBV29-1,TRBJ1-2,TRBD1,CSVEGQGLGGYTF,TGCAGCGTTGAAGGACAGGGGCTGGGTGGCTACACCTTC
-,TRBV30,TRBJ1-5,-,CAWSETGNQPQHF,TGTGCCTGGAGTGAAACGGGAAATCAGCCCCAGCATTTT
-,TRBV28,TRBJ1-5,-,CASGLPGRVRSNQPQHF,TGTGCCAGCGGCTTACCGGGCCGCGTTAGGAGCAATCAGCCCCAGCATTTT
-,TRBV3-1/TRBV3-2,TRBJ2-7,-,CASSLYEQYF,TGTGCCAGCAGCCTATACGAGCAGTACTTC
-,TRBV19,TRBJ1-5,-,CASRGGRGQGYQPQHF,TGTGCCAGTAGGGGGGGGCGGGGGCAGGGTTATCAGCCCCAGCATTTT
-,TRBV27,TRBJ1-4,TRBD1,CASRDSLNEKLFF,TGTGCCAGCCGGGACAGCTTAAATGAAAAACTGTTTTTT
-,TRBV27,TRBJ1-5,-,CASSFGPSNQPQHF,TGTGCCAGCAGTTTCGGGCCGAGTAATCAGCCCCAGCATTTT
few,TRBV5-5,TRBJ1-4,TRBD1,CASSLGQPNEKLFF,TGTGCCAGCAGCCTGGGACAGCCAAATGAAAAACTGTTTTTT